The source of this TCR beta chain is a study of shared clonotypes between healthy human individuals. Only CD45RO-negative cells positively selected for CCR7 counted as naive CD8 cells, so terminally differentiated effector memory CD45RA+ cells were excluded. General study results and limits: Researchers sampled blood only, noting tissue repertoires likely differ.

Repertoires were generated with immunoSEQ multiplex PCR, while TCRdb's copy carries only in-frame clones and drops some. The sample holds around 2,000,000 clones, about 92% seen once. CDR3 length: 16 amino acids. Only one count was recorded for this clone. Its matching antigen is unknown. Input material: naive CD8+ T cells from PBMCs. The receptor was derived from a man between 18 and 35 years old in good health. Some clones in this sample may be carry-over from other donors' samples. The chain recombines TRBV21-1 with TRBJ2-5; the table's D call, TRBD1, has no DNA check behind it. TRBV21-1 is a documented pseudogene. CDR3 amino acids: CASSKAPDRGVETQYF. The CDR3 coding sequence is TGTGCCAGCAGCAAAGCCCCGGACAGGGGAGTGGAGACCCAGTACTTC.